The 32 T cell receptor beta chains listed next were all sequenced from one sample in a study of control samples from healthy donors and cancer patients. Sequencing used immunoSEQ multiplex PCR; TCRdb keeps in-frame clones, though not all of them. The table has 50,000 to 75,000 clones, 85% to 90% seen once. The material sequenced was PBMCs. All receptors come from a man aged 55 to 70 with colorectal cancer.

In its sample, this clone was seen a few times. The chain joins TRBV5-1 to TRBJ1-2; no clear D gene. This CDR3 is 12 amino acids long. Germline V gives CDR1 SGHRS, CDR2 YFSETQ. Between the trimmed V and J ends, which lost 1 base and 6 bases, there was a span of 7 bases. CDR3 sequence: CASSLIGDGYTF. CDR3 sequence (DNA): TGCGCCAGCAGCTTGATCGGGGATGGCTACACCTTC. Based on the CDR3 plus reference TRBV5-1 and TRBJ1-2, the full variable domain is KAGVTQTPRYLIKTRGQQVTLSCSPISGHRSVSWYQQTPGQGLQFLFEYFSETQRNKGNFPGRFSGRQFSNSRSEMNVSTLELGDSALYLCASSLIGDGYTFGSGTRLTVV.

The rearrangement links TRBV29-1 to TRBJ1-2; 7 nucleotides agree with TRBD1. This CDR3 is built from 14 residues. Germline V gives CDR1 SQVTM, CDR2 ANQGSEA. Unmatched junction bases numbered 11, after V lost 6 bases and J lost 4 bases. As DNA, the CDR3 is TGCAGCGTCGTCGGAGACAGGGCCTTCTATGGCTACACCTTC. This sequence encodes CSVVGDRAFYGYTF.

The V call is TRBV24-1, the J call TRBJ2-7, with D possibly TRBD2 on 5 matching bases. The CDR3 covers 15 residues. Trimming stripped 5 bases from V and 7 bases from J, with 20 bases between. The V gene's germline CDR1 is KGHDR and CDR2 SFDVKD. The CDR3 bases are TGTGCCACCAGTGTTCCCGGGGTCGGGGTCTGGGAGCAGTACTTC. Its translation is CATSVPGVGVWEQYF.

The chain is built from TRBV5-8 and TRBJ2-7, with D unresolved. Germline V lookup: CDR1 SGHTS, CDR2 YDEGEE. The CDR3 is 12 amino acids. The ends were cut back, 6 bases at V and 6 bases at J, with 13 bases in the middle. The CDR3: CASTLGKSEQYF. The CDR3 coding sequence is TGTGCCAGCACCTTAGGGAAGTCCGAGCAGTACTTC.

CDR3 sequence reads: CASSMRDTGNTIYF. In nucleotides, the CDR3 is TGTGCCAGTAGTATGAGGGACACTGGAAACACCATATATTTT. This chain connects TRBV19 to TRBJ1-3; D is possibly TRBD1 (6 bases). CDR3 length: 14 residues. The germline V and J ends were trimmed by 3 bases and 2 bases, with 8 bases remaining between them. Germline-derived CDR1 and CDR2 are LNHDA and SQIVND (reference sequence).

This clone was picked up a small number of times. This rearrangement joins TRBV29-1 to TRBJ2-7, with 8 nucleotides matching TRBD1. The CDR3 has 12 amino acids. V lost 4 bases and J lost 5; bases outside the gene matches: 4. Germline lookup yields CDR1 SQVTM and CDR2 ANQGSEA. CDR3 in amino acids: CSVGGQGHEQYF. For the CDR3, the DNA is TGCAGCGTTGGTGGACAGGGCCACGAGCAGTACTTC.

CDR3 residues: CASSWPGYQETQYF. The CDR3 DNA reads TGTGCCAGCAGCTGGCCGGGGTACCAAGAGACCCAGTACTTC. J is TRBJ2-5 and V is TRBV11-1, with TRBD2 as a possible D gene (5 bases). The CDR3 contains 14 residues. Germline CDR1 is SGHAT and CDR2 is FQDESV (reference sequence). With 4 bases removed from V and 0 bases from J, the gap between germline ends came to 9 bases.

The gene calls are TRBV19 and TRBJ1-5; perhaps TRBD1 as D (5 bases). The V and J ends lost 3 bases and 3 bases respectively, with 15 bases between them. This CDR3 has 16 amino acids. In germline, CDR1 is LNHDA, CDR2 SQIVND (reference sequence). The CDR3 DNA sequence: TGTGCCAGTAGTATGGGAGTCAGGGCCCACAATCAGCCCCAGCATTTT. Translated, it gives CASSMGVRAHNQPQHF.

The rearrangement links TRBV3-1 (or the pseudogene TRBV3-2) to TRBJ2-5; 11 nucleotides line up with TRBD1. The CDR3 spans 17 residues. The V and J ends lost 0 bases and 5 bases, in that order; junction bases with no gene match: 8. The germline CDR1 and CDR2 sequences are LGHDT and YNNKEL (reference sequence). The CDR3 DNA follows: TGTGCCAGCAGCCAAGATATATGGACAGGGGGCGGTGAGACCCAGTACTTC. Amino acids: CASSQDIWTGGGETQYF.

V gene TRBV6-6 combines with J gene TRBJ1-4; 10 bases line up with TRBD1. The CDR3 is made up of 15 amino acids. The germline V gene has CDR1 MNHNY and CDR2 SVGAGI (reference sequence). J was trimmed by 0 bases and V by 8 bases; bases with no gene match: 3. The CDR3 reads CASRGQGATNEKLFF. Here the CDR3 DNA reads TGTGCCAGCCGCGGACAGGGGGCAACTAATGAAAAACTGTTTTTT.

The chain joins TRBV19 to TRBJ1-5, with a possible D match to TRBD1 (5 bases). The CDR3 is 13 amino acids. Trimming shortened V by 1 base and J by 10 bases, and 11 bases separated the two germline ends. Germline V gene lookup returns CDR1 LNHDA and CDR2 SQIVND (reference sequence). The CDR3 DNA reads as TGTGCCAGTAGTATAGTTGGGGACTCACCCCAGCATTTT. Translation gives CASSIVGDSPQHF.

The chain employs TRBV3-1 (or the pseudogene TRBV3-2) and TRBJ2-1, with TRBD2 as a possible D gene (6 bases). The V gene's germline CDR1 is LGHDT and CDR2 YNNKEL (reference sequence). The CDR3 is 13 amino acids. The V gene lost 1 base and the J gene lost 10 bases, with 11 bases spanning the gap. The CDR3 protein is CASSQGRRGEQFF. The CDR3 DNA reads TGTGCCAGCAGCCAAGGGAGACGGGGGGAGCAGTTCTTC.

This clone was seen once. The CDR3 protein is CASSQGTDQETQYF. CDR3 DNA sequence: TGCGCCAGCAGCCAAGGCACCGACCAAGAGACCCAGTACTTC. The V call is TRBV4-1, the J call TRBJ2-5; D is unclear. There are 14 residues in the CDR3. Per the germline V gene, CDR1 is MGHRA and CDR2 is YSYEKL. Trimming removed 1 base from V and 0 bases from J, with 6 bases in between.

CDR3 loop: CSVLGQGRLGNTIYF. Written as DNA, the CDR3 is TGCAGCGTTTTGGGACAGGGCCGTCTTGGAAACACCATATATTTT. The gene calls are TRBV29-1 and TRBJ1-3; TRBD1 matches at 9 bases. CDR1 and CDR2 (germline): SQVTM, ANQGSEA. The junction had 8 bases not matched to a gene; V was cut back by 5 bases and J by 3 bases. The CDR3 runs to 15 residues.

This chain uses TRBV28 with TRBJ1-4; D is ambiguous. This CDR3 is 16 amino acids long. Germline V lookup: CDR1 MDHEN, CDR2 SYDVKM. V dropped 7 bases and J dropped 8 bases, with 23 bases sitting between them. CDR3 sequence: CASTSPDRHIPEKLFF. DNA of the CDR3: TGTGCCAGCACCTCCCCAGACCGACATATCCCCGAAAAACTGTTTTTT.

This chain links TRBV7-2 with TRBJ2-3, with 9 positions matching TRBD2. Germline V CDR1 and CDR2: SGHTA, FQGNSA. The CDR3 consists of 17 residues. V lost 5 bases to trimming and J lost 2 bases; unmatched junction nucleotides: 11. The CDR3, as DNA: TGTGCCAGCAGCCCAGGGGCGGGGGGGCCCTCCACAGATACGCAGTATTTT. This translates into CASSPGAGGPSTDTQYF.

The chain couples TRBV6-5 to TRBJ1-3, with D unresolved. Germline V gene sequence: CDR1 MNHEY, CDR2 SVGAGI. CDR3 length equals 12 residues. Trimming stripped 10 bases from V and 4 bases from J, with 11 bases between. The CDR3 loop is CATTEGGNTIYF. As DNA, the CDR3 is TGTGCCACCACAGAAGGAGGAAACACCATATATTTT.

The V gene is TRBV5-6, the J gene TRBJ2-7; 8 nucleotides match TRBD2. Germline values: CDR1 SGHDT, CDR2 YYEEEE. CDR3 length equals 15 residues. Losses at the gene ends were 0 bases for V and 3 bases for J; bases not matched to a gene: 5. CDR3 protein: CASSLGVTSDYEQYF. CDR3 bases: TGTGCCAGCAGCTTGGGGGTGACTAGCGACTACGAGCAGTACTTC.

J is TRBJ2-3 and V is TRBV5-1; D remains unclear. Per germline, CDR1 SGHRS and CDR2 YFSETQ. Deletions cut 4 bases from V and 6 bases from J, with 18 bases between. The CDR3 sequence is 15 residues long. CDR3 bases: TGCGCCAGCAGCCAAGGACGGCAGCGTTCGGATACGCAGTATTTT. It is translated as CASSQGRQRSDTQYF.

This clone was observed a handful of times. The rearrangement uses TRBV5-4 and TRBJ2-7, with 7 nucleotides matching TRBD1. The CDR3 is 11 amino acids. Germline values: CDR1 SGHNT, CDR2 YYREEE (reference sequence). The V and J ends lost 4 bases and 6 bases, in that order; junction bases with no gene match: 1. In DNA form, the CDR3 reads TGTGCCAGCAGCCAGGGGGTCGAGCAGTACTTC. It is translated as CASSQGVEQYF.

The chain couples TRBV6-5 to TRBJ2-7; no definite D call. The germline CDR1 and CDR2 sequences are MNHEY and SVGAGI. The CDR3 has 11 residues. Trimming shortened V by 10 bases and J by 0 bases, and 7 bases separated the two germline ends. CDR3 in amino acids: CATRSSYEQYF. The CDR3 DNA follows: TGTGCCACCCGCTCCTCCTACGAGCAGTACTTC.

The sample holds one count of this clone. V usage is TRBV6-6 and J usage is TRBJ1-3; D ambiguous. The V end lost 6 bases, the J end lost 3 bases, and 9 bases lay between the germline ends. Germline values: CDR1 MNHNY, CDR2 SVGAGI (reference sequence). The CDR3 extends over 13 amino acids. As DNA, the CDR3 is TGTGCCAGCAGCTTCTTTAGTGGAAACACCATATATTTT. Amino acids: CASSFFSGNTIYF.

This clone was found once. The rearrangement links TRBV23-1 to TRBJ2-5; weak D call: TRBD1 (5 bases). TRBV23-1 is marked as an open reading frame, function uncertain. The CDR3 is 15 amino acids. V was pared by 3 bases and J by 2 bases, with 13 bases between. The CDR3 DNA is TGCGCCAGCAGTCAGATCCGGACAAGTCAAGAGACCCAGTACTTC. Translated: CASSQIRTSQETQYF.

The gene calls are TRBV7-7 and TRBJ2-7, with D perhaps TRBD1 (6 bases). Trimming shortened V by 1 base and J by 6 bases, and 16 bases separated the two germline ends. There are 15 residues in the CDR3. CDR1 SSHAT and CDR2 FNYEAQ come from the germline V gene (reference sequence). The CDR3 loop reads CASSLGGQGVGEQYF. The CDR3 DNA reads as TGTGCCAGCAGCTTAGGGGGGCAGGGCGTGGGCGAGCAGTACTTC.

The gene calls are TRBV2 and TRBJ1-6, with 9 bases that match TRBD1. The V and J ends lost 5 bases and 9 bases, in that order; junction bases with no gene match: 5. The CDR3 consists of 14 residues. Per the germline V gene, CDR1 is SNHLY and CDR2 is FYNNEI. CDR3 bases: TGTGCCAGCAGTACCGGGACAGGGCCTTCACCCCTCCACTTT. Translated: CASSTGTGPSPLHF.

This chain uses TRBV27 with TRBJ2-3; 8 bases match TRBD1. V lost 6 bases and J lost 2; bases outside the gene matches: 4. CDR1 MNHEY and CDR2 SMNVEV come from the germline V gene (reference sequence). The CDR3 has 14 amino acids. The CDR3 DNA follows: TGTGCCAGCAGCTACAGGGGGGACACAGATACGCAGTATTTT. It is translated as CASSYRGDTDTQYF.

The chain carries TRBV10-1 and TRBJ1-5; D not certain. Germline V gene lookup returns CDR1 WNHNN and CDR2 SYGVQD (reference sequence). The CDR3 spans 16 residues. Trimming stripped 0 bases from V and 3 bases from J, with 12 bases between. The CDR3 DNA reads as TGCGCCAGCAGTGAGTCTACCCTTTCCCCCAATCAGCCCCAGCATTTT. It encodes CASSESTLSPNQPQHF.

V is TRBV7-2 and J is TRBJ1-5, with TRBD1 as a possible D gene (5 bases). Germline CDR1 and CDR2: SGHTA and FQGNSA. The CDR3 has 15 amino acids. V lost 1 base, J lost 1 base, and 8 bases lay in between. The CDR3 reads CASSLGRASNQPQHF. The CDR3 nucleotides read TGTGCCAGCAGCTTAGGCAGGGCGAGCAATCAGCCCCAGCATTTT. Drawing the rest from reference TRBV7-2 and TRBJ1-5, the complete variable domain is GAGVSQSPSNKVTEKGKDVELRCDPISGHTALYWYRQSLGQGLEFLIYFQGNSAPDKSGLPSDRFSAERTGGSVSTLTIQRTQQEDSAVYLCASSLGRASNQPQHFGDGTRLSIL.

The chain is built from TRBV28 and TRBJ1-1, with D maybe TRBD1 (6 bases). Germline CDR1 is MDHEN and CDR2 is SYDVKM. This CDR3 is built from 16 residues. V was pared by 4 bases and J by 1 base, with 16 bases between. CDR3 region: CASSSPPGAGNTEAFF. As DNA, the CDR3 is TGTGCCAGCAGTTCGCCCCCGGGGGCGGGGAACACTGAAGCTTTCTTT.

The J gene is TRBJ1-2, the V gene TRBV5-6; TRBD1 is a possible D gene (6 bases). The germline gives CDR1 SGHDT, CDR2 YYEEEE. This CDR3 comprises 15 residues. V was pared by 1 base and J by 4 bases, with 14 bases between. The CDR3 loop reads CASSLTRTVRYGYTF. In DNA form, the CDR3 reads TGTGCCAGCAGCTTGACGCGGACAGTCCGCTATGGCTACACCTTC.

The chain employs TRBV4-1 and TRBJ2-1, with a possible D match to TRBD1 (5 bases). CDR3 length: 15 residues. The germline V and J ends were trimmed by 1 base and 8 bases, with 15 bases remaining between them. Germline V gene lookup returns CDR1 MGHRA and CDR2 YSYEKL. The CDR3 here is CASSQGSGFLDEQFF. Written as DNA, the CDR3 is TGCGCCAGCAGCCAAGGCTCAGGGTTTTTGGATGAGCAGTTCTTC.

This clone was counted once. The rearrangement joins TRBV3-1 (or the pseudogene TRBV3-2) to TRBJ2-7; no clear D gene. Trimming cost V 4 bases and J 2 bases, with 3 bases left between them. Germline-derived CDR1 and CDR2 are LGHDT and YNNKEL (reference sequence). The CDR3 runs to 11 residues. The CDR3 here is CASSRAYEQYF. In DNA form, the CDR3 reads TGTGCCAGCAGCCGAGCCTACGAGCAGTACTTC.